This TCR beta chain was sequenced during a study of early T cells in non-severe SARS-CoV-2 infection (dated by TCRdb to 2020 to 2023). Turning to the overall study: Because TCR sequencing was done on bulk RNA from unsorted whole blood, the alpha and beta chains could not be paired.

The full study reports these points: Matching against VDJdb was skewed toward anti-spike CD8 responses, likely underestimated virus-specific expansions, and missed private and CD4 specificities.

The library was built by means of 5' RACE. Sequencing was performed on a NextSeq 500. To correct for sequencing error and PCR bias, the TCR library protocol tagged individual cDNA molecules with unique molecular identifiers. Sequencing covered both TCR alpha and beta chains, and within each sample the abundances of alpha and beta sequences were tightly co-correlated. In the paper's pipeline: Decombinator V4 was used to perform V gene, J gene and CDR3 annotation of TCR sequences. TCRs were defined as expanded if a significant change between any two time points was detected under a Poisson model with p below 0.0001. Abundances of TCRs were expressed as counts per million after normalisation to the total number of TCRs sequenced in each sample. MAIT TCRs were defined by TRAV1-2 paired with TRAJ12, TRAJ20 or TRAJ33, and iNKT TCRs by TRAV10 paired with TRAJ18. A search of VDJdb, accessed on 1 November 2021, was run for TCRs annotated to CMV, EBV and SARS-CoV-2, with TCRs annotated for multiple antigens excluded. Using fastp at Q25 and MiXCR, TCRdb reprocessed the public reads and kept productive beta chains. Each CDR3 protein gets just one entry, which takes the most common genes and DNA from the rows behind it. The V and J calls, along with clone size, are taken from TCRdb and not from the paper's own processing. In this sample the table shows about 90,000 distinct CDR3 sequences, approximately 12% of which occur a single time. In total, the top ten clones hold 4.4% of the sample.

This clonotype was detected only a few times. The target of this receptor is not known. The input lacks base qualities; no much larger clone sits a single base away. Trimmed from V: 6 bases; trimmed from J: 3 bases; junction bases lacking a gene match: 11. Its CDR3 holds 14 amino acids, cysteine through phenylalanine. Kept here is only the CDR3 DNA, which spans 42 bases and is read in frame from base 1. The germline V gene gives CDR1 as SQVTM and CDR2 as ANQGSEA. Set within a cohort of healthcare workers in London, UK, this nested case-control study involved weekly PCR testing of nasopharyngeal swabs along with blood sampling. Between 23 and 31 March 2020, the week of the UK lockdown, healthcare workers were enrolled and then followed up weekly for as long as 16 weeks.

Sample: whole blood, taken at baseline. The V and J genes are TRBV29-1 and TRBJ2-7; 7 central nucleotides agree with TRBD1. This sequence originates from an adult who was a healthcare worker with PCR-confirmed SARS-CoV-2 infection or an uninfected control (not recorded which). The CDR3 here reads CSVRDRGLYYEQYF. The nucleotides are TGCAGCGTACGGGACAGAGGATTATACTACGAGCAGTACTTC.